This TCR beta chain was recovered during a study of shared clonotypes between healthy human individuals. Whole-study findings and limits: It was observed that 4% to 6% of naive CD4 clonotypes were shared across several donors. A reduction in generation probabilities was seen for non-shared clonotypes relative to those shared by all four donors.

CDR3 length equals 16 residues. Germline V gene lookup returns CDR1 SGHDT and CDR2 YYEEEE. Trimming removed 0 bases from V and 6 bases from J; junction bases left unmatched: 4. Turning to this clone: What it binds is unknown.

Naivety among CD8 cells was defined by CD45RO negativity and positive CCR7 selection, thereby excluding terminally differentiated effector memory CD45RA+ cells. Within Nashville, Tennessee resided all donors, each a Caucasian adult. In the original workflow: ImmunoSEQ only sent back junction sequences with no quality scores, so filtering was done differently. The table came from immunoSEQ multiplex PCR; TCRdb's copy has only in-frame clones and leaves some out. V and J calls and clone size are copied from that table; D and trimming were computed from the DNA. The data hold over 800,000 clones, with about 91% observed a single time.

The TCR was taken from a young man in good health. The sequencing input was naive CD8+ T cells sorted from blood. V gene TRBV5-6 combines with J gene TRBJ2-1; 12 bases match TRBD2. This chain's CDR3 is CASSLDLAGGRNEQFF. Written as DNA, the CDR3 is TGTGCCAGCAGCTTGGACCTAGCGGGAGGGCGCAATGAGCAGTTCTTC.